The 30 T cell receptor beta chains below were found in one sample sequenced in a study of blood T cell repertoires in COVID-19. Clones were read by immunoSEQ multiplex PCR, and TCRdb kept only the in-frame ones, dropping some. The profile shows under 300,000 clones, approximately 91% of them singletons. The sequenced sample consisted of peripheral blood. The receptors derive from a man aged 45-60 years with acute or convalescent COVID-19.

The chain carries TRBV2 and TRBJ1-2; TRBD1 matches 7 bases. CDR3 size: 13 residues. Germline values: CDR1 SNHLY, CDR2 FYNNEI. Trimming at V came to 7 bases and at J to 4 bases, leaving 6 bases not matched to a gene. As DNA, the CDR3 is TGTGCCAGCACCCGACAGGGCCTCTATGGCTACACCTTC. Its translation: CASTRQGLYGYTF.

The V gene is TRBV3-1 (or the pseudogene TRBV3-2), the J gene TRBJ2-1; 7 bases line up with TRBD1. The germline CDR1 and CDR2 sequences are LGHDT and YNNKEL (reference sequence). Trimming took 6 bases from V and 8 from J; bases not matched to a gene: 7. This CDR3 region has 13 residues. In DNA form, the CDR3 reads TGTGCCAGCAGTACCTCCAGGGGGTATGAGCAGTTCTTC. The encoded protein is CASSTSRGYEQFF.

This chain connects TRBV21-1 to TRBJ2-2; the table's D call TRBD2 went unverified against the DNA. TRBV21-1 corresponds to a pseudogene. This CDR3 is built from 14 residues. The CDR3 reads CASSTNEGRGELFF. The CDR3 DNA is TGTGCCAGCAGCACTAATGAGGGGAGGGGGGAGCTGTTTTTT.

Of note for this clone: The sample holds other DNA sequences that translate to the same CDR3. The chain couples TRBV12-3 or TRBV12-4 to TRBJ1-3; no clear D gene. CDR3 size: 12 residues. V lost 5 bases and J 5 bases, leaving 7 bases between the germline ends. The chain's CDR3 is CASSRDRNTIYF. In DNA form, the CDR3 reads TGTGCCAGCAGTCGTGACAGAAACACCATATATTTT.

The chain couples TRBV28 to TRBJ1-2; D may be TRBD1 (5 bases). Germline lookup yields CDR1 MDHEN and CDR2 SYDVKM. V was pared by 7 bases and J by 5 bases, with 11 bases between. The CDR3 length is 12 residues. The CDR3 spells CASTPRGYGYTF. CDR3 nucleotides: TGTGCCAGCACCCCCCGGGGGTATGGCTACACCTTC.

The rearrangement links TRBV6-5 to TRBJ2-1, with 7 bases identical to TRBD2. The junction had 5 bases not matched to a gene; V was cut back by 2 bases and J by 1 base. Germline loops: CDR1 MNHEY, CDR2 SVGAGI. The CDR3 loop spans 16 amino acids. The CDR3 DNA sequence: TGTGCCAGCAGTTACGCCCCCGGGGGGTCCTACAATGAGCAGTTCTTC. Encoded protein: CASSYAPGGSYNEQFF.

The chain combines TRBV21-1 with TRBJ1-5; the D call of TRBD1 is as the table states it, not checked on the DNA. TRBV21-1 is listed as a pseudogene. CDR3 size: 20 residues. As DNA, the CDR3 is TGTGCCAGCAGCAAAGGGGTTTCCCGGGACAGACGGATAAGCAATCAGCCCCAGCATTTT. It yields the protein CASSKGVSRDRRISNQPQHF.

The CDR3 DNA is TGTGCCAGCAGCGTAGTACAGGGATTGACTGAAGCTTTCTTT. Its translation: CASSVVQGLTEAFF. The chain has TRBV9 and TRBJ1-1; a possible D gene is TRBD1 (6 bases). This CDR3 contains 14 residues. Germline V lookup: CDR1 SGDLS, CDR2 YYNGEE. V was clipped by 0 bases and J by 5 bases, with 11 bases between them.

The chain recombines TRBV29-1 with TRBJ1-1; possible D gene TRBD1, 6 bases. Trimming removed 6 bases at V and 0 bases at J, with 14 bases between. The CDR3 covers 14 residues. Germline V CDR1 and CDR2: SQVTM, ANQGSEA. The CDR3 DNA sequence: TGCAGCGTGGAGGACAGCAACATGAACACTGAAGCTTTCTTT. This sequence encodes CSVEDSNMNTEAFF.

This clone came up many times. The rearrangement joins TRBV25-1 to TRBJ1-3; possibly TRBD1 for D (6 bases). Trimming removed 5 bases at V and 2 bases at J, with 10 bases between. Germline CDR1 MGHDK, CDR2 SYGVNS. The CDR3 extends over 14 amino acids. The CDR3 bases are TGTGCCAGCAGTTTCCCAGGGGCTGGAAACACCATATATTTT. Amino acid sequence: CASSFPGAGNTIYF.

The CDR3 DNA reads as TGTGCCAGCAGCCAAAAAAGCGGCGCAGATACGCAGTATTTT. Protein product: CASSQKSGADTQYF. The chain joins TRBV14 to TRBJ2-3, with D possibly TRBD2 on 5 matching bases. Germline V gives CDR1 SGHDN, CDR2 FVKESK. The CDR3 runs to 14 residues. Trimming shortened V by 2 bases and J by 4 bases, and 10 bases separated the two germline ends.

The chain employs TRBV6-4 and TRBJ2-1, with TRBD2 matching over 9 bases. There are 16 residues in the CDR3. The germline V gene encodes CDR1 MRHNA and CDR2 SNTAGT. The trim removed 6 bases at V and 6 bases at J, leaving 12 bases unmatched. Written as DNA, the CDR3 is TGTGCCAGCAGCCCCATGGGGCGGGGGGGCCTCAATGAGCAGTTCTTC. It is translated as CASSPMGRGGLNEQFF.

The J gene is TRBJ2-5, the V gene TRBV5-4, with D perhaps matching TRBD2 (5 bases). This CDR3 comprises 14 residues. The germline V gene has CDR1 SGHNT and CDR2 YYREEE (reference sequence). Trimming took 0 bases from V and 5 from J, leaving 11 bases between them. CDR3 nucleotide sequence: TGTGCCAGCAGCTTGGTCGGGGTCGGGGAGACCCAGTACTTC. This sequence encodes CASSLVGVGETQYF.

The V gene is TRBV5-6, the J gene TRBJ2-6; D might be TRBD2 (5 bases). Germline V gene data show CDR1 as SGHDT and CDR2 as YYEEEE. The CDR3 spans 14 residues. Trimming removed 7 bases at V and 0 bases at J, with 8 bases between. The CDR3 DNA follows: TGTGCCAGCGGACTGCCCTCTGGGGCCAACGTCCTGACTTTC. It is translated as CASGLPSGANVLTF.

The CDR3 sequence: CASSPSGGADTQYF. The CDR3 DNA reads TGTGCCAGCAGCCCCAGCGGGGGTGCAGATACGCAGTATTTT. The genes are TRBV2 and TRBJ2-3; 8 bases map to TRBD2. Losses at the gene ends were 6 bases for V and 4 bases for J; bases not matched to a gene: 6. Germline lookup yields CDR1 SNHLY and CDR2 FYNNEI. This CDR3 spans 14 amino acids.

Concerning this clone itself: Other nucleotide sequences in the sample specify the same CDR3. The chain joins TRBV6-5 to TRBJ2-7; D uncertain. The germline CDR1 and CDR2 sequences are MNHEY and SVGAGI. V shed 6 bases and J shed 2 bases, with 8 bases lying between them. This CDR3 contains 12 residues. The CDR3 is CASRADTYEQYF. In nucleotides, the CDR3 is TGTGCCAGCAGAGCAGACACCTACGAGCAGTACTTC.

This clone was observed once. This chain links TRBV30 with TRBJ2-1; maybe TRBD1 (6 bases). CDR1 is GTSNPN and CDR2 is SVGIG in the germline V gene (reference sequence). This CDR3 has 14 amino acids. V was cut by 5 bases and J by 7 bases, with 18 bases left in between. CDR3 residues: CAWDEGVITNEQFF. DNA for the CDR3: TGTGCCTGGGACGAGGGGGTTATAACAAATGAGCAGTTCTTC.

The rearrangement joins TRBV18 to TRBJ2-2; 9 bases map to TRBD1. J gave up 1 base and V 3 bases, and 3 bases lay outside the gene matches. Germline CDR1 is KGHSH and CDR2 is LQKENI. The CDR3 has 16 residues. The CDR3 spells CASSPRTGVNTGELFF. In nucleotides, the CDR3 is TGTGCCAGCTCACCCCGGACAGGGGTGAACACCGGGGAGCTGTTTTTT.

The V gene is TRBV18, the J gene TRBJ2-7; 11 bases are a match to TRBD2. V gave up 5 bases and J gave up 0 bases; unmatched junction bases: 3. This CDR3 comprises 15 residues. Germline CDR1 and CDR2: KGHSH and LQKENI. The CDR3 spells CASSAGTSGSYEQYF. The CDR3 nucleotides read TGTGCCAGCTCAGCCGGGACTAGCGGCTCCTACGAGCAGTACTTC.

The CDR3 here is CASFRRGLVEDTIYF. CDR3 DNA sequence: TGTGCCAGCTTTCGGAGGGGCCTAGTGGAGGACACCATATATTTT. The genes are TRBV6-5 and TRBJ1-3; possible D gene TRBD1, 5 bases. The CDR3 is made up of 15 amino acids. Deletions cut 8 bases from V and 8 bases from J, with 22 bases between. The germline gives CDR1 MNHEY, CDR2 SVGAGI.

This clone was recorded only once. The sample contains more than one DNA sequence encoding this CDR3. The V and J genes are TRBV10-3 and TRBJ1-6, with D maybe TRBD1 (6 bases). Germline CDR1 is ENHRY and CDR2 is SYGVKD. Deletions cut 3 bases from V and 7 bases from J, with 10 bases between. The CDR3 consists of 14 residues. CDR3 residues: CAISEGQGNSPLHF. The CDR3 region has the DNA TGTGCCATCAGTGAAGGTCAGGGGAATTCACCCCTCCACTTT.

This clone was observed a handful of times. CDR3 residues: CASRRFSGNTIYF. The DNA of the CDR3 is TGTGCCAGCAGGAGGTTCTCTGGAAACACCATATATTTT. The chain employs TRBV7-9 and TRBJ1-3; D is unclear. This CDR3 comprises 13 residues. The germline V gene has CDR1 SEHNR and CDR2 FQNEAQ (reference sequence). V lost 6 bases to trimming and J lost 0 bases, with 6 bases between them.

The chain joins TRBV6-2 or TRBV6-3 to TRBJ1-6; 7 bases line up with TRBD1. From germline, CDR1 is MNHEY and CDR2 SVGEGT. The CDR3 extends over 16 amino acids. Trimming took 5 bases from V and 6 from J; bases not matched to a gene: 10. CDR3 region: CASSDYGQETNSPLHF. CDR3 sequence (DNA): TGTGCCAGCAGTGATTACGGACAGGAGACTAATTCACCCCTCCACTTT.

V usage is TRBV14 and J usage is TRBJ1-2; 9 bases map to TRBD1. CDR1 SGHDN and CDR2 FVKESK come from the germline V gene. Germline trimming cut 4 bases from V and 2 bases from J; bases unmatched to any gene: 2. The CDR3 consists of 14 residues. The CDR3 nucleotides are TGTGCCAGCAGCCCTGGGACAGGGAACTATGGCTACACCTTC. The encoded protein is CASSPGTGNYGYTF. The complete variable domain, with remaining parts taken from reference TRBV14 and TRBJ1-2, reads EAGVTQFPSHSVIEKGQTVTLRCDPISGHDNLYWYRRVMGKEIKFLLHFVKESKQDESGMPNNRFLAERTGGTYSTLKVQPAELEDSGVYFCASSPGTGNYGYTFGSGTRLTVV.

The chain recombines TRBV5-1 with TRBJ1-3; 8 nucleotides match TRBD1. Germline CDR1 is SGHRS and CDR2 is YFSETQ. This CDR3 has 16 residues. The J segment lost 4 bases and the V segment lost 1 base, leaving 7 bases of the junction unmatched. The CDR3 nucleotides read TGCGCCAGCAGCTTGTCGACAGGGGAATTGGGAAACACCATATATTTT. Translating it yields CASSLSTGELGNTIYF.

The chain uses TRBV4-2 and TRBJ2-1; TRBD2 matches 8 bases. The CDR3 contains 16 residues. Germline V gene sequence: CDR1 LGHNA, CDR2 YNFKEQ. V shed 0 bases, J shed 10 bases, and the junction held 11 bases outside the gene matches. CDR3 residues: CASSQDVLAGQGEQFF. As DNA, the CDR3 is TGTGCCAGCAGCCAAGATGTGTTAGCGGGGCAAGGGGAGCAGTTCTTC.

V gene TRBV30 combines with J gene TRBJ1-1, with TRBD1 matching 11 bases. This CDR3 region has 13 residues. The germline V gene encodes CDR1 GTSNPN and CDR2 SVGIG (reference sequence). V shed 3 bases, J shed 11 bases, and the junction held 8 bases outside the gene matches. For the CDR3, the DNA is TGTGCCTGGAGCCCTGGACAGGGGGCTTTGGCTTTCTTT. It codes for CAWSPGQGALAFF.

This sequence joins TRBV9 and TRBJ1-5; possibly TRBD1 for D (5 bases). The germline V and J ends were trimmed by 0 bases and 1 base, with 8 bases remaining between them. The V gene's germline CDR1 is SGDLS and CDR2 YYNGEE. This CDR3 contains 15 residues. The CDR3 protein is CASSVEGVSNQPQHF. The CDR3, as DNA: TGTGCCAGCAGCGTAGAAGGGGTGAGCAATCAGCCCCAGCATTTT.

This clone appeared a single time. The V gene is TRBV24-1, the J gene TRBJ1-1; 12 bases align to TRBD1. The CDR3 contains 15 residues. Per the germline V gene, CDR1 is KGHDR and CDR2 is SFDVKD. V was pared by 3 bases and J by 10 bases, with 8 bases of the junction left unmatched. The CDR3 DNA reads TGTGCCACCAGTGATCAGGGACAGGGGGCGGTGGGAGCTTTCTTT. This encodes CATSDQGQGAVGAFF.

The CDR3 DNA follows: TGCGCCAGCAGCCGAGGGACTAGCGGGGGCCGGAGGGAGACCCAGTACTTC. Residues: CASSRGTSGGRRETQYF. The rearrangement links TRBV4-1 to TRBJ2-5; 14 bases are a match to TRBD2. V gave up 4 bases and J gave up 5 bases; unmatched junction bases: 9. This CDR3 is 17 amino acids long. Germline V CDR1 and CDR2: MGHRA, YSYEKL.